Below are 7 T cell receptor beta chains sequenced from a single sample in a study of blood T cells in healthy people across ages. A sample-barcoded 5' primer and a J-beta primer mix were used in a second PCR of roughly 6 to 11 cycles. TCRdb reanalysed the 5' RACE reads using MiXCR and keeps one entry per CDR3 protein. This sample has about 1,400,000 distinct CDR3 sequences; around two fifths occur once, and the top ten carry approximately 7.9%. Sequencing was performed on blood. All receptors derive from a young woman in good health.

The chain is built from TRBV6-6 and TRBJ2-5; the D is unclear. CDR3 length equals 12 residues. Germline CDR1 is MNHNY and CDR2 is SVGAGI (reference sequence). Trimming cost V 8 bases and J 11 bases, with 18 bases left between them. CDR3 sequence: CASSYARDEQYF. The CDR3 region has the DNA TGTGCCAGCTCTTATGCTAGGGATGAGCAGTACTTC.

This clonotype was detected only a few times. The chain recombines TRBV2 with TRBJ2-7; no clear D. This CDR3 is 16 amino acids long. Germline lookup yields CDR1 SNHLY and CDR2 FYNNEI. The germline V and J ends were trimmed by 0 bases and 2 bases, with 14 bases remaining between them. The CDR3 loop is CASSEALVVGTYEQYF. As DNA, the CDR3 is TGTGCCAGCAGTGAAGCGCTCGTAGTAGGGACCTACGAGCAGTACTTC.

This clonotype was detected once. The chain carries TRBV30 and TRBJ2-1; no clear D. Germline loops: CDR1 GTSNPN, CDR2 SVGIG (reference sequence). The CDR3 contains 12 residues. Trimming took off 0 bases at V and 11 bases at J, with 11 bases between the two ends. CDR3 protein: CAWSVGLSQQFF. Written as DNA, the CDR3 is TGTGCCTGGAGTGTGGGTTTGTCTCAGCAGTTCTTC.

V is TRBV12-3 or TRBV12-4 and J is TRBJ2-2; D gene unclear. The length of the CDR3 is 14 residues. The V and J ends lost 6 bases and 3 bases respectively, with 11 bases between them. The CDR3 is CASRPGWDTGELFF. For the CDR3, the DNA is TGTGCCAGCAGGCCCGGGTGGGACACCGGGGAGCTGTTTTTT.

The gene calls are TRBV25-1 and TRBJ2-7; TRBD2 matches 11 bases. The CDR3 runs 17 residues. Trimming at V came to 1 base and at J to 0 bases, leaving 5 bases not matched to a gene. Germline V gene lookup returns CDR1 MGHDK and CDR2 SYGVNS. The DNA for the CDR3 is TGTGCCAGCAGTGAATGGTTAGCGGGAGGGGTCTCCTACGAGCAGTACTTC. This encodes CASSEWLAGGVSYEQYF.

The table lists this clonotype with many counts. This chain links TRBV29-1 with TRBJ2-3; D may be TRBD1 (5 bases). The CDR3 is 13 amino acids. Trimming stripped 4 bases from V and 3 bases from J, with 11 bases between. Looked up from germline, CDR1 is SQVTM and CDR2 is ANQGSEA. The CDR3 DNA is TGCAGCGTTGTGGCAGGGAATACAGATACGCAGTATTTT. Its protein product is CSVVAGNTDTQYF.

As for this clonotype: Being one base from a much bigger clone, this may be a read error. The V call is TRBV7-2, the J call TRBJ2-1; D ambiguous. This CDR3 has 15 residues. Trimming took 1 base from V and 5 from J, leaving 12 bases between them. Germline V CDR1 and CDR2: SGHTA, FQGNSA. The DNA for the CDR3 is TGTGCCAGCAGCTTAGTTCTAGAGCCTCACAATGAGCAGTTCTTC. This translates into CASSLVLEPHNEQFF.